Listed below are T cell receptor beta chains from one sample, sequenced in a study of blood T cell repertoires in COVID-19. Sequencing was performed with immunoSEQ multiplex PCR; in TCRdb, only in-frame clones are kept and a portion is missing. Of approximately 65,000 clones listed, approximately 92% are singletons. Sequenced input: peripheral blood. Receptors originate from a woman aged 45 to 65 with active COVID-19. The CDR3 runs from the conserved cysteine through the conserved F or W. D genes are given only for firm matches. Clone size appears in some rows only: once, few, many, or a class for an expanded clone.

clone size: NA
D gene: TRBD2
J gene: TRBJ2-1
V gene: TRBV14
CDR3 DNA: TGTGCCAGCAGCCAAGGTTCTAGCGGGAGAGGGGGTTCCTACAATGAGCAGTTCTTC
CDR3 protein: CASSQGSSGRGGSYNEQFF

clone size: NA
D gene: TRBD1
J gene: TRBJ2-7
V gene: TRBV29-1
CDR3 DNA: TGCAGCGTTAAGACAGGGGGTTTGGGCGAGCAGTACTTC
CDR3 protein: CSVKTGGLGEQYF

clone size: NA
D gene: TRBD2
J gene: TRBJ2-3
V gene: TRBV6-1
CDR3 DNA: TGTGCCAGCAGTGCTAGCGGAGCCCCTAGCACAGATACGCAGTATTTT
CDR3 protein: CASSASGAPSTDTQYF

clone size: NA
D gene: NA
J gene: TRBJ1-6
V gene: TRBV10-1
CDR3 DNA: TGCGCCAGCAGTGAGAGCGTCTCACCCCTCCACTTT
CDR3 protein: CASSESVSPLHF

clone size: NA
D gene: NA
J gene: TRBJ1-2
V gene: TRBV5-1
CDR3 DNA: TGCGCCAGCAGCTTGGCCGACAGAGACTATGGCTACACCTTC
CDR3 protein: CASSLADRDYGYTF

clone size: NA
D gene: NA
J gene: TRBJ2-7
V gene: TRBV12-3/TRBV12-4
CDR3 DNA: TGTGCCAGCAGTTCGCTATACGAGCAGTACTTC
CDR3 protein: CASSSLYEQYF

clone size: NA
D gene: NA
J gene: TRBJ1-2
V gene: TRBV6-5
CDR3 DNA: TGTGCCAGCAGACCTAGACCCGCGGGCGGCTACACCTTC
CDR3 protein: CASRPRPAGGYTF

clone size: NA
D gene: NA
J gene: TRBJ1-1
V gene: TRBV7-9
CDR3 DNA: TGTGCCAGCAGCTCACAGGCAGGGTACAGCAGTGAAGCTTTCTTT
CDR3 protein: CASSSQAGYSSEAFF

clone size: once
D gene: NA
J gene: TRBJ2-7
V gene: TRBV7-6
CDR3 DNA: TGTGCCAGCAGCTTAGCGGAGGGGAGCTCCTACGAGCAGTACTTC
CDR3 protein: CASSLAEGSSYEQYF

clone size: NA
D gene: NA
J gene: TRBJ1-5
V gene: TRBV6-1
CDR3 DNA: TGTGCCAGCAGTGAAGGGGCAGGCAATCAGCCCCAGCATTTT
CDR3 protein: CASSEGAGNQPQHF

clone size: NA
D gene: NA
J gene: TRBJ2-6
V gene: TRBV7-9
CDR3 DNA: TGTGCCAGCAGCTGGGGGCCAGGCAACTCTGGGGCCAACGTCCTGACTTTC
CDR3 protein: CASSWGPGNSGANVLTF

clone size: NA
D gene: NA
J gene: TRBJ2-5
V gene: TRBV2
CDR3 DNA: TGTGCAAACTCCGGTCTGTACCAAGAGACCCAGTACTTC
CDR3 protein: CANSGLYQETQYF

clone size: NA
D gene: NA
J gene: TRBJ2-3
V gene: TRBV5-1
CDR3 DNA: TGCGCCAGCAGCTTGGAAGGCAGGCCTCCAGATACGCAGTATTTT
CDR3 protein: CASSLEGRPPDTQYF

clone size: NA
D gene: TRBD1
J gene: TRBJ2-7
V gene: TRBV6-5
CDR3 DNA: TGTGCCATCCTGGACAGGTCCTACGAGCAGTACTTC
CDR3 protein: CAILDRSYEQYF

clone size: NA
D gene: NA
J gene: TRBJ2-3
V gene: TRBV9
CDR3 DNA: TGTGCCAGCAGCGGTAGCCCGGGAGCAGATACGCAGTATTTT
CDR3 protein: CASSGSPGADTQYF

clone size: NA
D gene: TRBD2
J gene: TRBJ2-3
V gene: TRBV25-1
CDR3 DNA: TGTGCCAGCAGCACAGCGGGAGACACAGATACGCAGTATTTT
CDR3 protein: CASSTAGDTDTQYF

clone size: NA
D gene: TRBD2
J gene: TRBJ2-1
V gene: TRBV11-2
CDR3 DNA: TGTGCCAGCAGCTTCGCACTAGCGGGAGCGGGAGAGCAGTTCTTC
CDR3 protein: CASSFALAGAGEQFF

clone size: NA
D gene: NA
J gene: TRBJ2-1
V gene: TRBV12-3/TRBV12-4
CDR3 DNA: TGTGCCAGCAGTTTAAGGGGGGGGAATGAGCAGTTCTTC
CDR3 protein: CASSLRGGNEQFF

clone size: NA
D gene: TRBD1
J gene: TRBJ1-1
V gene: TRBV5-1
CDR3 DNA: TGCGCCAGCAGCCTCAGTGGGGACAGGGCTCTTGAAGCTTTCTTT
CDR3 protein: CASSLSGDRALEAFF

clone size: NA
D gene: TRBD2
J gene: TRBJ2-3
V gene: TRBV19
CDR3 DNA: TGTGCCAGTAGTACTAGCGGGAGGGCCGGCACAGATACGCAGTATTTT
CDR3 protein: CASSTSGRAGTDTQYF

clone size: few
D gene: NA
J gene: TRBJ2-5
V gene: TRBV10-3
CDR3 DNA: TGTGCCATCAGTGAGCCCCCGGGAACCCAAGAGACCCAGTACTTC
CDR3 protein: CAISEPPGTQETQYF

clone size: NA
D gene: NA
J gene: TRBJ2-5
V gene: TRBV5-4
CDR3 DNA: TGTGCCAGCACCAAGGACGGCCGGGGTAAAGAGACCCAGTACTTC
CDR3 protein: CASTKDGRGKETQYF

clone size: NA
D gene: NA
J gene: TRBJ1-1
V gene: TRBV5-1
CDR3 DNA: TGCGCCAGCAGCTCGAATACCAGGGACATGAACACTGAAGCTTTCTTT
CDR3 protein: CASSSNTRDMNTEAFF

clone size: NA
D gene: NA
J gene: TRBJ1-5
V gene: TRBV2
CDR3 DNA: TGTGCCACCCGCCGGGACAAGAATCAGCCCCAGCATTTT
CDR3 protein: CATRRDKNQPQHF

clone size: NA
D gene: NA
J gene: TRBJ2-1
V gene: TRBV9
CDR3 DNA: TGTGCCAGCAGCGCGAGAGAGACTACCTACAATGAGCAGTTCTTC
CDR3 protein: CASSARETTYNEQFF

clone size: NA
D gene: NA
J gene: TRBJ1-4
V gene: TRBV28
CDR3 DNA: TGTGCCAGCAGTTTTGGCAGGGCCACTAATGAAAAACTGTTTTTT
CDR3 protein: CASSFGRATNEKLFF

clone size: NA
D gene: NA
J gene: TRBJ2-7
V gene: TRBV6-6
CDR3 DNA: TGTGCCAGCAGTTACTCGGTGGGAGCCTACGAGCAGTACTTC
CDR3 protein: CASSYSVGAYEQYF

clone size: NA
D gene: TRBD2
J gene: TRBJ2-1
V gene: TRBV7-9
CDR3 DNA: TGTGCCAGCAGCCCAAAATATAGACTAGCGGGAGGCGGTGAGCAGTTCTTC
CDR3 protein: CASSPKYRLAGGGEQFF

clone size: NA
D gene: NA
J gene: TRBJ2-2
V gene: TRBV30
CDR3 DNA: TGTGCCTGGAGTCGGAACACCGGGGAGCTGTTTTTT
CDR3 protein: CAWSRNTGELFF

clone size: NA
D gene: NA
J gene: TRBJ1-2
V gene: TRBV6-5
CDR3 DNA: TGTGCCAGCAGTTCAAGGGGGGGGGCGGCTAACTATGGCTACACCTTC
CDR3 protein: CASSSRGGAANYGYTF

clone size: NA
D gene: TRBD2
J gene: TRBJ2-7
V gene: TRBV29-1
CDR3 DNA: TGCAGCTCTAGCGGGAACTCGGGGGAGCAGTACTTC
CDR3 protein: CSSSGNSGEQYF

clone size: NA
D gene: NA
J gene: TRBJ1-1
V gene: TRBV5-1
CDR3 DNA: TGCGCCAGCAGCTTCCCCGGGTCCTTTGAAGCTTTCTTT
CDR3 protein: CASSFPGSFEAFF

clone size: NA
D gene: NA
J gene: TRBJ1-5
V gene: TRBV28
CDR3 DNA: TGTGCCAGCAGCCAAACAGGCTACAATCAGCCCCAGCATTTT
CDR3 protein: CASSQTGYNQPQHF

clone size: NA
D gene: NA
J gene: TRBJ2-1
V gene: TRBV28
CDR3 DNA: TGTGCCAGCAGTCCGAGGAGAGTGTCGTCCAATGAGCAGTTCTTC
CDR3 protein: CASSPRRVSSNEQFF

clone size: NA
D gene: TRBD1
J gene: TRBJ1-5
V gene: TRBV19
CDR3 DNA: TGTGCCAGTAGCAGCCGGGACAGGGTCAATCAGCCCCAGCATTTT
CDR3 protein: CASSSRDRVNQPQHF

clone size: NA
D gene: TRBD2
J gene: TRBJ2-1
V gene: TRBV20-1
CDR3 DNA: TGCAGTGCTAGTGCGGGGAGGGACTACAATGAGCAGTTCTTC
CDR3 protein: CSASAGRDYNEQFF

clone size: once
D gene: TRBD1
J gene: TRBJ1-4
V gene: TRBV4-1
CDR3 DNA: TGCGCCAGCAGCCAGCCAGCAAGGTCGACAGGGGATCTGTTTTTT
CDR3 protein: CASSQPARSTGDLFF

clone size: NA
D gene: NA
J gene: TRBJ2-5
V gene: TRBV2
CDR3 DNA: TGTGCCAGCAGTCTAGTAACAAACGGGCAAGAGACCCAGTACTTC
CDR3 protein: CASSLVTNGQETQYF

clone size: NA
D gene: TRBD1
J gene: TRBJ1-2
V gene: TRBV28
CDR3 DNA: TGTGCCAGCAGTTTTAGACAGGGGAGACGCTATGGCTACACCTTC
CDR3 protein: CASSFRQGRRYGYTF

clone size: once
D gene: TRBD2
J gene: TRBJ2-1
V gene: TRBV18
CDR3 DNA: TGTGCCAGCTCACCTCCGACTAGCGGGAGCCCCTACTCCTACAATGAGCAGTTCTTC
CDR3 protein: CASSPPTSGSPYSYNEQFF